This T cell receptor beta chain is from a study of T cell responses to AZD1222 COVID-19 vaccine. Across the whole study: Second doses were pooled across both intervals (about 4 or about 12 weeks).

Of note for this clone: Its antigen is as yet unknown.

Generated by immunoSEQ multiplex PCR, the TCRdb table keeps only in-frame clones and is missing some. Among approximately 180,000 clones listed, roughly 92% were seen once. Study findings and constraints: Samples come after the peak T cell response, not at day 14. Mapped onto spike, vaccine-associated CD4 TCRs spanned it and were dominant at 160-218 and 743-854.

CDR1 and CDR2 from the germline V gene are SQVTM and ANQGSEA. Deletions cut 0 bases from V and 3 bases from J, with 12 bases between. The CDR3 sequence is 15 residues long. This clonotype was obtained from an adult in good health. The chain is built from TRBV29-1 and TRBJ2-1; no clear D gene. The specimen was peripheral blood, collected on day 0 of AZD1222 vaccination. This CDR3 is CSVEDWLGIYNEQFF. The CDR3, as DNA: TGCAGCGTTGAAGATTGGCTAGGAATCTACAATGAGCAGTTCTTC.